The 6 T cell receptor beta chains below were found in one sample sequenced in a study of immune characterization of retroperitoneal liposarcoma. TCRdb called the PCR reads again in MiXCR, with one record for every CDR3 protein. The sample has 9,500 to 13,000 distinct CDR3 sequences; around 28% are singletons. Sequencing was done on a sample of tumor tissue. The receptors were gathered from a male donor with retroperitoneal liposarcoma.

The chain is built from TRBV10-2 and TRBJ2-1, with TRBD2 matching 10 bases. TRBJ2-5 explains the end of the DNA better; the J call may be wrong. The CDR3 totals 17 residues. Germline V gene lookup returns CDR1 WSHSY and CDR2 SAAADI. The CDR3 is CASSESRSGGSRETQYF. The CDR3 coding sequence is TGCGCCAGCAGTGAGTCCCGTAGCGGGGGGTCCCGGGAGACCCAGTACTTC.

In this sample, this clonotype is medium-sized. The V gene is TRBV7-2, the J gene TRBJ2-1; TRBD2 matches 10 bases. Germline V gene data show CDR1 as SGHTA and CDR2 as FQGNSA. V was clipped by 1 base and J by 7 bases; unmatched bases: 10. This CDR3 region has 17 residues. CDR3 DNA sequence: TGTGCCAGCAGCTTAGTCGGGGCTAGCGGGAGAGGGAATGAGCAGTTCTTC. Protein product: CASSLVGASGRGNEQFF. Supplemented by reference TRBV7-2 and TRBJ2-1, the full variable domain reads GAGVSQSPSNKVTEKGKDVELRCDPISGHTALYWYRQSLGQGLEFLIYFQGNSAPDKSGLPSDRFSAERTGGSVSTLTIQRTQQEDSAVYLCASSLVGASGRGNEQFFGPGTRLTVL.

This clonotype is judged medium-sized. The J gene is TRBJ2-1, the V gene TRBV7-2; D may be TRBD1 (5 bases). This CDR3 has 15 amino acids. Germline CDR1 is SGHTA and CDR2 is FQGNSA. Trimming shortened V by 5 bases and J by 4 bases, and 15 bases separated the two germline ends. The CDR3 sequence is CASSPPGNLYNEQFF. Here the CDR3 DNA reads TGTGCCAGCAGCCCCCCAGGGAACCTATACAATGAGCAGTTCTTC.

The rearrangement links TRBV6-1 to TRBJ2-1; perhaps TRBD2 as D (6 bases). Germline V lookup: CDR1 MNHNS, CDR2 SASEGT. The ends were cut back, 6 bases at V and 13 bases at J, with 22 bases in the middle. CDR3 length equals 14 residues. This CDR3 is CASSGLLGGETQFF. For the CDR3, the DNA is TGTGCCAGCAGCGGCCTTTTGGGGGGAGAGACCCAGTTCTTC.

Only a few counts were recorded for this clonotype. V usage is TRBV4-3 and J usage is TRBJ2-3; no definite D call. Per germline, CDR1 LGHNA and CDR2 YSLEER. The CDR3 is made up of 16 amino acids. Trimming stripped 0 bases from V and 1 base from J, with 11 bases between. DNA for the CDR3: TGCGCCAGCAGCCAAGATCGAGCGCTTGGCACAGATACGCAGTATTTT. Protein sequence: CASSQDRALGTDTQYF.

Remarks on this clonotype: An end of the junction does not agree with germline; a read error may underlie this. The V call is TRBV5-1, the J call TRBJ2-1; D not certain. The CDR3 totals 18 residues. Looked up from germline, CDR1 is SGHRS and CDR2 is YFSETQ. The chain's CDR3 is CASTINSRDDQSSYEQYF. In nucleotides, the CDR3 is TGCGCCAGCACCATAAATTCCAGAGACGATCAGAGCTCCTACGAGCAGTATTTC.